Shown below are 25 T cell receptor beta chains from a single sample sequenced in a study of T cells in Graves' hyperthyroidism and ophthalmopathy. TCR beta CDR3 regions were amplified from RNA. When the TCR CDR3 underwent first-round RT-PCR, the HTBI primer set was used. TCRdb redid the calling of the multiplex PCR reads with MiXCR, one entry per CDR3 protein. The repertoire holds 800,000 or so distinct CDR3 sequences, with over 35% as singletons. What was sequenced was blood. The receptor source for this set is a man between 18 and 35 years old with Graves' hyperthyroidism.

About this clonotype itself: Mismatch with germline at one junction end may stem from a read error. The chain is built from TRBV19 and TRBJ1-3; D ambiguous. Germline V gene sequence: CDR1 LNHDA, CDR2 SQIVND (reference sequence). The CDR3 is 14 amino acids. CDR3 in amino acids: CASSIARTAPTTYF. The DNA for the CDR3 is TGTGCCAGTAGTATAGCTCGGACGGCACCAACCACATATTTT.

V is TRBV20-1 and J is TRBJ1-5, with a possible D match to TRBD1 (5 bases). The CDR3 runs to 14 residues. V lost 5 bases and J lost 2, with 13 bases in between. From germline, CDR1 is DFQATT and CDR2 SNEGSKA (reference sequence). In DNA, the CDR3 is TGCAGTGCTGGGGAGGGGCAGGGCAATCAGCCCCAGCATTTT. It codes for CSAGEGQGNQPQHF.

The gene calls are TRBV7-9 and TRBJ2-7, with 9 bases identical to TRBD1. After removal of 5 bases from V and 5 bases from J, the junction contained 13 bases not matched to a gene. The CDR3 has 16 residues. Germline V gene data show CDR1 as SEHNR and CDR2 as FQNEAQ (reference sequence). The CDR3 DNA follows: TGTGCCAGCAGCCCAACCTCGGGACAGGGTGTCAACGAGCAGTACTTC. This translates into CASSPTSGQGVNEQYF.

This sequence joins TRBV7-2 and TRBJ2-7, with D unclear. The CDR3 sequence is 14 residues long. Germline V gene sequence: CDR1 SGHTA, CDR2 FQGNSA. V was pared by 0 bases and J by 0 bases, with 6 bases between. CDR3 nucleotide sequence: TGTGCCAGCAGCTTAGCAATCGGCTCCTACGAGCAGTACTTC. Protein sequence: CASSLAIGSYEQYF.

The chain is built from TRBV20-1 and TRBJ1-1; D gene ambiguous. Germline V gene sequence: CDR1 DFQATT, CDR2 SNEGSKA (reference sequence). V dropped 0 bases and J dropped 9 bases, with 14 bases sitting between them. The CDR3 loop spans 13 amino acids. CDR3 bases: TGCAGTGCTAGAGATTTCGGGGATGGTCAAGCTTTCTTT. The encoded protein is CSARDFGDGQAFF.

Notes on this clonotype: No DNA is shown, since the ends of the CDR3 on it are uncertain; the CDR3 is the one TCRdb lists. J is TRBJ1-2 and V is TRBV12-3 or TRBV12-4; the DNA was not used to check the table's D call, TRBD1. The CDR3 contains 17 residues when both ends are counted. Here the CDR3 reads CASSLVGGGGAFFGYTF.

This clonotype appeared a single time. The gene calls are TRBV5-1 and TRBJ1-4; D call uncertain. V was pared by 4 bases and J by 3 bases, with 7 bases between. CDR3 size: 13 residues. CDR1 SGHRS and CDR2 YFSETQ come from the germline V gene. The CDR3 is CASSPYPNEKLFF. In nucleotides, the CDR3 is TGCGCCAGCAGCCCGTACCCTAATGAAAAACTGTTTTTT.

Ten or more counts support this clonotype. V gene TRBV19 combines with J gene TRBJ1-6; the D is unclear. CDR3 size: 15 residues. The V end was cut by 4 bases, the J end by 4 bases, with 11 bases between. Germline V gene data show CDR1 as LNHDA and CDR2 as SQIVND (reference sequence). In nucleotides, the CDR3 is TGTGCCAGTAGTAAGGTCGAGGGATATAATTCACCCCTCCACTTT. Protein: CASSKVEGYNSPLHF.

J is TRBJ2-5 and V is TRBV7-2, with D tentatively TRBD2 (6 bases). Trimming left V 5 bases short and J 9 bases short, with 19 bases between. CDR3 length: 14 residues. The germline gives CDR1 SGHTA, CDR2 FQGNSA. CDR3 in DNA: TGTGCCAGCAGCCCCGTGGCCATAGGGGAGGCCCAGTACTTC. Translation gives CASSPVAIGEAQYF. Looking up the rest from reference TRBV7-2 and TRBJ2-5 gives the full variable domain: GAGVSQSPSNKVTEKGKDVELRCDPISGHTALYWYRQSLGQGLEFLIYFQGNSAPDKSGLPSDRFSAERTGGSVSTLTIQRTQQEDSAVYLCASSPVAIGEAQYFGPGTRLLVL.

This clonotype was seen more than once but under ten times. The chain couples TRBV7-2 to TRBJ1-6; maybe TRBD1 (5 bases). The CDR3 length is 15 residues. The V end was cut by 6 bases, the J end by 7 bases, with 16 bases between. The germline V gene encodes CDR1 SGHTA and CDR2 FQGNSA. The CDR3 loop reads CASRHGGGSNSPLHF. The DNA for the CDR3 is TGTGCCAGCAGGCATGGCGGGGGGAGCAATTCACCCCTCCACTTT.

This clonotype came up a few times. The V and J genes are TRBV9 and TRBJ2-5, with D tentatively TRBD1 or TRBD2 (6 bases each). Germline values: CDR1 SGDLS, CDR2 YYNGEE. Trimming shortened V by 0 bases and J by 0 bases, and 12 bases separated the two germline ends. The CDR3 runs 16 residues. CDR3 sequence (DNA): TGTGCCAGCAGCGTAGATCCAAGGGGGGACCAAGAGACCCAGTACTTC. Its translation is CASSVDPRGDQETQYF.

This clonotype was seen at least ten times. V and J are TRBV10-3 and TRBJ2-7; a possible D gene is TRBD1 (6 bases). Trimming pared 10 bases from V and 2 bases from J, leaving 15 bases between. The CDR3 has 13 amino acids. Germline V gene data show CDR1 as ENHRY and CDR2 as SYGVKD. CDR3 region: CASWDISPYEQYF. DNA for the CDR3: TGTGCCAGCTGGGACATTTCCCCCTACGAGCAGTACTTC.

The gene calls are TRBV12-3 or TRBV12-4 and TRBJ2-7; tentatively, D is TRBD1 (6 bases). The CDR3 extends over 12 amino acids. The V gene lost 7 bases and the J gene lost 3 bases, with 10 bases spanning the gap. CDR3 coding DNA: TGTGCCAGCACGGACAGCCTCTACGAGCAGTACTTC. It codes for CASTDSLYEQYF.

About this clonotype: A read error may produce the germline difference seen at one junction end. The chain's CDR3 is CASSTAGPYEQDF. The CDR3 bases are TGTGCCAGCAGCACAGCGGGGCCGTACGAGCAGGACTTC. This chain links TRBV3-1 with TRBJ2-7, with TRBD2 matching 7 bases. The CDR3 totals 13 residues. CDR1 and CDR2 from the germline V gene are LGHDT and YNNKEL (reference sequence).

A remark on this clonotype: A much larger clone sits a single nucleotide away, making a read error possible. The chain couples TRBV10-3 to TRBJ2-7; D may be TRBD2 (5 bases). The V end lost 6 bases, the J end lost 0 bases, and 12 bases lay between the germline ends. The CDR3 has 14 residues. The germline gives CDR1 ENHRY, CDR2 SYGVKD. The CDR3 sequence is CAISLSGPSYEQYF. CDR3 bases: TGTGCCATCAGCTTAAGCGGACCCTCCTACGAGCAGTACTTC.

This clonotype was counted ten times or more. V gene TRBV20-1 combines with J gene TRBJ1-1; TRBD1 is a possible D gene (6 bases). CDR1 and CDR2 from the germline V gene are DFQATT and SNEGSKA (reference sequence). The CDR3 is 13 residues long. V was cut by 0 bases and J by 4 bases, with 9 bases left in between. DNA of the CDR3: TGCAGTGCTAGAGACAGGGGTGGCACTGAAGCTTTCTTT. Its protein product is CSARDRGGTEAFF.

The chain combines TRBV7-8 with TRBJ1-1; no firm D call. The germline gives CDR1 SGHVS, CDR2 FQNEAQ. This CDR3 is 13 amino acids long. V lost 1 base, J lost 6 bases, and 9 bases lay in between. The CDR3 reads CASSLESGSEAFF. CDR3 nucleotides: TGTGCCAGCAGCTTAGAGTCGGGTTCTGAAGCTTTCTTT.

This clonotype was observed at least ten times. The chain recombines TRBV7-3 with TRBJ1-1; D may be TRBD1 (5 bases). The CDR3 has 14 amino acids. The germline V and J ends were trimmed by 0 bases and 4 bases, with 9 bases remaining between them. The germline V gene encodes CDR1 SGHTA and CDR2 FQGTGA. The CDR3 region is CASSLTQGGTEAFF. The DNA for the CDR3 is TGTGCCAGCAGCTTAACTCAGGGAGGCACTGAAGCTTTCTTT.

This clonotype was seen more than once but under ten times. The rearrangement joins TRBV6-6 to TRBJ2-2; D perhaps matches TRBD2 (5 bases). Deletions cut 7 bases from V and 6 bases from J, with 12 bases between. CDR3 length: 13 amino acids. Per the germline V gene, CDR1 is MNHNY and CDR2 is SVGAGI (reference sequence). The CDR3 loop is CASNEGRAGELFF. The CDR3 DNA reads as TGTGCCAGCAACGAGGGTAGGGCCGGGGAGCTGTTTTTT.

The chain combines TRBV7-2 with TRBJ1-5, with 8 bases fitting TRBD1. The germline V gene encodes CDR1 SGHTA and CDR2 FQGNSA. With V trimmed by 6 bases and J by 6 bases, 10 bases remained unmatched. This CDR3 spans 15 amino acids. CDR3 nucleotide sequence: TGTGCCAGCAGTTTACTGCCGACAGGGGCTCAGCCCCAGCATTTT. This codes for CASSLLPTGAQPQHF.

The V and J genes are TRBV10-2 and TRBJ2-7; perhaps D is TRBD1 or TRBD2 (5 bases each). Trimming removed 0 bases at V and 2 bases at J, with 11 bases between. The CDR3 totals 15 residues. From germline, CDR1 is WSHSY and CDR2 SAAADI. This CDR3 is CASSESGTTTYEQYF. For the CDR3, the DNA is TGCGCCAGCAGTGAGTCGGGGACCACCACCTACGAGCAGTACTTC.

This clonotype showed up just a few times. The J gene is TRBJ2-3, the V gene TRBV12-3 or TRBV12-4; D is ambiguous. The V gene lost 2 bases and the J gene lost 4 bases, with 10 bases spanning the gap. CDR3 size: 14 residues. CDR3 nucleotide sequence: TGTGCCAGCAGTTTAACCGGGTCCTCAGATACGCAGTATTTT. It encodes CASSLTGSSDTQYF.

There are many counts of this clonotype. The chain is built from TRBV12-3 or TRBV12-4 and TRBJ1-6; D may be TRBD1 (6 bases). V lost 5 bases and J 7 bases, leaving 12 bases between the germline ends. This CDR3 spans 14 amino acids. CDR3 bases: TGTGCCAGCAGTCCAACAGGGTACAATTCACCCCTCCACTTT. Translated, it gives CASSPTGYNSPLHF.

The chain links TRBV2 to TRBJ2-7; TRBD2 matches at 8 bases. V lost 7 bases to trimming and J lost 3 bases; unmatched junction nucleotides: 2. The V gene's germline CDR1 is SNHLY and CDR2 FYNNEI. CDR3 length: 12 amino acids. In DNA, the CDR3 is TGTGCCAGCACGGGGGGGATCTACGAGCAGTACTTC. This translates into CASTGGIYEQYF.

The chain carries TRBV2 and TRBJ2-3; 12 nucleotides match TRBD2. Germline assignment: CDR1 SNHLY and CDR2 FYNNEI. CDR3 length: 15 residues. V was clipped by 5 bases and J by 5 bases; unmatched bases: 5. CDR3 loop: CASSPPGLAGDTQYF. Here the CDR3 DNA reads TGTGCCAGCAGTCCTCCGGGACTAGCGGGAGATACGCAGTATTTT.